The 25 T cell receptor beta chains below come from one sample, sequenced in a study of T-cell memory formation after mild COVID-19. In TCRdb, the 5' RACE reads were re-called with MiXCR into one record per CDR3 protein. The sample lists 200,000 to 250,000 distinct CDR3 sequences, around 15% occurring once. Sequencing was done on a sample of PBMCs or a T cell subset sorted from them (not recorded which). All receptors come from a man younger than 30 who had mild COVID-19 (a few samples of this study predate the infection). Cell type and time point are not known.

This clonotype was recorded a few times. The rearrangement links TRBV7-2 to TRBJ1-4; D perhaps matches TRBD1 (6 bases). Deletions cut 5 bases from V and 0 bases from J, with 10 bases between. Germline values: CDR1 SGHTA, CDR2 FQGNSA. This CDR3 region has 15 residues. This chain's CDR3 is CASSDQGPTNEKLFF. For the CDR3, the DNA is TGTGCCAGCAGCGACCAGGGGCCAACTAATGAAAAACTGTTTTTT.

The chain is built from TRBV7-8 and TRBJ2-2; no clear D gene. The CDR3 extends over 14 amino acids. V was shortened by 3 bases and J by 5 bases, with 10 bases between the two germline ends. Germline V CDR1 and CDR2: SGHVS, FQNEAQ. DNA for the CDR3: TGTGCCAGCAGCTTTTTCGACGGAACCGGGGAGCTGTTTTTT. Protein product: CASSFFDGTGELFF.

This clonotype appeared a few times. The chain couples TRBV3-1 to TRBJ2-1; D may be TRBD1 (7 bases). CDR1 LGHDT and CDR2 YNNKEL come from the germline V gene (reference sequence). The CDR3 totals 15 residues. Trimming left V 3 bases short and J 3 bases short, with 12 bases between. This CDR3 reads CASSHRGTDYNEQFF. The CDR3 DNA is TGTGCCAGCAGCCACCGGGGGACAGACTACAATGAGCAGTTCTTC.

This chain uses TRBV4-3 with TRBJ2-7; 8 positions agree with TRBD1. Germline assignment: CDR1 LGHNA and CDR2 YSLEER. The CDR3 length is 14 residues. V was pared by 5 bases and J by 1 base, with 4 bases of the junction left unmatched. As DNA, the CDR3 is TGCGCCAGCAGCTTCTGGGACAGGTCCTACGAGCAGTACTTC. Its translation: CASSFWDRSYEQYF.

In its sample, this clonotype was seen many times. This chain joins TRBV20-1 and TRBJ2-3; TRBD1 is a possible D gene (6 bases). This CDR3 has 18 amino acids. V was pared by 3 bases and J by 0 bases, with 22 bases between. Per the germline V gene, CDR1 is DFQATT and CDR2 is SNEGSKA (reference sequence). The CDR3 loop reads CSASEGDARGTSTDTQYF. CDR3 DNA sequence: TGCAGTGCTAGCGAGGGTGACGCCAGGGGAACTAGCACAGATACGCAGTATTTT.

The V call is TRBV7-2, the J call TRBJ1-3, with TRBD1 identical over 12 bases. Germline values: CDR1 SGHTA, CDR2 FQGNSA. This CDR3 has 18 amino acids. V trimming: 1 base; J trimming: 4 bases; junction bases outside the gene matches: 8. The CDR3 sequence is CASSLVGTGGSGGNTIYF. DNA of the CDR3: TGTGCCAGCAGCTTAGTAGGGACAGGGGGCAGTGGCGGAAACACCATATATTTT.

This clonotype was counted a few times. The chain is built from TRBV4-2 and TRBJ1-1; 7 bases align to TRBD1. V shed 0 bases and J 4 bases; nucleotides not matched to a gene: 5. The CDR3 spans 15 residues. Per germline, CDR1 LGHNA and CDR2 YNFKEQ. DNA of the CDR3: TGTGCCAGCAGCCAAGATATGCCAGGGGGCACTGAAGCTTTCTTT. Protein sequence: CASSQDMPGGTEAFF.

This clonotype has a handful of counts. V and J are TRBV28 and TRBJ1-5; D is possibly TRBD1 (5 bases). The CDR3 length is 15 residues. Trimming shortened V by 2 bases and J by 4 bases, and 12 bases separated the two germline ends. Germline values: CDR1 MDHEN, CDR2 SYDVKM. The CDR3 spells CASSLSTTANQPQHF. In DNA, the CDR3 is TGTGCCAGCAGTTTAAGTACGACAGCTAATCAGCCCCAGCATTTT.

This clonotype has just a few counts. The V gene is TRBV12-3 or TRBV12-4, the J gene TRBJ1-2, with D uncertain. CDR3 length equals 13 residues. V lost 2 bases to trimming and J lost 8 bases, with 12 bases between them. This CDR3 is CASSLRTLGGYTF. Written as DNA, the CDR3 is TGTGCCAGCAGTTTACGGACCCTGGGAGGCTACACCTTC.

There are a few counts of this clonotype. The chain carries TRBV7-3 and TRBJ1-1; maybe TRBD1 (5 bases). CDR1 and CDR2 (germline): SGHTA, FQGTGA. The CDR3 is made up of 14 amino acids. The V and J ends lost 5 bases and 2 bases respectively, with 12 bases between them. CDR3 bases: TGTGCCAGCAGCCGAACTCAGGGTAACACTGAAGCTTTCTTT. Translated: CASSRTQGNTEAFF. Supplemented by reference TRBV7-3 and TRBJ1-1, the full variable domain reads GAGVSQTPSNKVTEKGKYVELRCDPISGHTALYWYRQSLGQGPEFLIYFQGTGAADDSGLPNDRFFAVRPEGSVSTLKIQRTERGDSAVYLCASSRTQGNTEAFFGQGTRLTVV.

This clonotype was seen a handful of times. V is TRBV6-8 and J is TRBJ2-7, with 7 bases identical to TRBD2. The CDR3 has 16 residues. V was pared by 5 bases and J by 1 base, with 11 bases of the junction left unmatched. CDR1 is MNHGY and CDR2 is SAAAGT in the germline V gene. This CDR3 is CASSPLGAGVSYEQYV. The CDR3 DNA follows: TGTGCCAGCAGTCCCCTCGGCGCGGGGGTGTCCTACGAGCAGTACGTC.

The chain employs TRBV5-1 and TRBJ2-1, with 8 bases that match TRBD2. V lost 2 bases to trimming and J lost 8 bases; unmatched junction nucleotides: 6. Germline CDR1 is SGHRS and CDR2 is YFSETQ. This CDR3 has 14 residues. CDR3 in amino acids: CASSFGTSMDEQFF. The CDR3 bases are TGCGCCAGCAGCTTCGGGACTAGTATGGATGAGCAGTTCTTC.

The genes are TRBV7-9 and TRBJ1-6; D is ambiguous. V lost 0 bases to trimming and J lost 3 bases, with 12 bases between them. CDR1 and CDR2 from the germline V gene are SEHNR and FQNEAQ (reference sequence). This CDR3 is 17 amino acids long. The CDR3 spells CASSLARAANYNSPLHF. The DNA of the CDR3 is TGTGCCAGCAGCTTAGCGCGGGCAGCGAACTATAATTCACCCCTCCACTTT.

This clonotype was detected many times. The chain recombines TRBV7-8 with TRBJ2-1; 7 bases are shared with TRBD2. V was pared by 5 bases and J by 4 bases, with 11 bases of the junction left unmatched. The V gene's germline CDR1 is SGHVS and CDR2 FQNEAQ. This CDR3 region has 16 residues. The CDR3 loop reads CASSPGRMGGYNEQFF. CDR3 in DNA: TGTGCCAGCAGCCCTGGACGGATGGGAGGGTACAATGAGCAGTTCTTC.

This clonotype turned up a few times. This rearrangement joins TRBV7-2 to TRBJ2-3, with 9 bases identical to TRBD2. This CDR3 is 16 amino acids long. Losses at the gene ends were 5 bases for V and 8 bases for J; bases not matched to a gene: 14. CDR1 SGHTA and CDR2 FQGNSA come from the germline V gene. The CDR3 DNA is TGTGCCAGCAGCCCCAGAGGGGGGACTAGCCGGGTTACGCAGTATTTT. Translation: CASSPRGGTSRVTQYF. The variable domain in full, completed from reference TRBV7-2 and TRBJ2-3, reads GAGVSQSPSNKVTEKGKDVELRCDPISGHTALYWYRQSLGQGLEFLIYFQGNSAPDKSGLPSDRFSAERTGGSVSTLTIQRTQQEDSAVYLCASSPRGGTSRVTQYFGPGTRLTVL.

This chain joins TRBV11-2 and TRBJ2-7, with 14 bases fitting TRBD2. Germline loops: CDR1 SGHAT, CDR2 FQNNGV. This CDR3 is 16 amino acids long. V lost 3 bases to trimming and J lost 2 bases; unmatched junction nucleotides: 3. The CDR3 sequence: CASSLTSGGETYEQYV. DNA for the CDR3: TGTGCCAGCAGCTTGACTAGCGGGGGGGAAACCTACGAGCAGTACGTC.

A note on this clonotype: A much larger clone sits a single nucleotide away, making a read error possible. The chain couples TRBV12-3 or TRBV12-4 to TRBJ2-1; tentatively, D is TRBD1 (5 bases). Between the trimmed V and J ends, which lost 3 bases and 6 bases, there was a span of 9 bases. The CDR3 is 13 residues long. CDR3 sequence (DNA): TGTGCCAGCAGTTTCGGCAGGGTCAATGAGCAGTTCTTC. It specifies CASSFGRVNEQFF.

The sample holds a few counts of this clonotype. The CDR3 DNA is TGTGCCAGCAGTCAGGGACTAGCGGTCGAGCAGTACTTC. Translating gives CASSQGLAVEQYF. The chain recombines TRBV6-2 or TRBV6-3 with TRBJ2-7; 11 bases fit TRBD2. CDR3 length: 13 residues. Germline CDR1 is MNHEY and CDR2 is SVGEGT. J lost 6 bases, V lost 5 bases, and 3 bases had no gene match.

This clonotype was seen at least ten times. The CDR3 here is CASSLNLENTEAFF. CDR3 nucleotide sequence: TGTGCCAGCAGTTTAAACCTAGAGAACACTGAAGCTTTCTTT. The rearrangement joins TRBV12-3 or TRBV12-4 to TRBJ1-1; D is unclear. This CDR3 contains 14 residues. V lost 2 bases and J 1 base, leaving 8 bases between the germline ends.

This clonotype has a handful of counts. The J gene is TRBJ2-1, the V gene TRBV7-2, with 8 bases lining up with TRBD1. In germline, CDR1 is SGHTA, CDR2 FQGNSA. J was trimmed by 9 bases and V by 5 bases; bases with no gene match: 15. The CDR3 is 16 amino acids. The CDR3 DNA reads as TGTGCCAGCAGCCCTGCCAGGGGGCAGTATTATAGTGAGCAGTTCTTC. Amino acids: CASSPARGQYYSEQFF.

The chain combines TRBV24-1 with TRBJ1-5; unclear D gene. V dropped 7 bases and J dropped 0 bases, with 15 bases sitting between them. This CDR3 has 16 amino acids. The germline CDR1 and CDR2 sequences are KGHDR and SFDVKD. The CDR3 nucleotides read TGTGCCACCAGGGCCCCGGCACCTTATAGCAATCAGCCCCAGCATTTT. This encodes CATRAPAPYSNQPQHF.

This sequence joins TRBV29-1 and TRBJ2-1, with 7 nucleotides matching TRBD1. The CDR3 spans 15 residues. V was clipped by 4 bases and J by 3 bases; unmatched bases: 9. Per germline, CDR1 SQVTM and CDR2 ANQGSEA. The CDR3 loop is CSVAGRQGVYNEQFF. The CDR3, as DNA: TGCAGCGTTGCTGGGCGACAGGGAGTCTACAATGAGCAGTTCTTC.

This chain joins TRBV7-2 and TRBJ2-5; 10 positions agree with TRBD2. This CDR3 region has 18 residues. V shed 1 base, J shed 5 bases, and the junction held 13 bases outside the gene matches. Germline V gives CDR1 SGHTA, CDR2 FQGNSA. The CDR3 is CASSLVAGGPDSRETQYF. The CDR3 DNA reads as TGTGCCAGCAGCTTAGTAGCGGGGGGACCCGATAGTCGGGAGACCCAGTACTTC. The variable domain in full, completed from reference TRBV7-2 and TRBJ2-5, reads GAGVSQSPSNKVTEKGKDVELRCDPISGHTALYWYRQSLGQGLEFLIYFQGNSAPDKSGLPSDRFSAERTGGSVSTLTIQRTQQEDSAVYLCASSLVAGGPDSRETQYFGPGTRLLVL.

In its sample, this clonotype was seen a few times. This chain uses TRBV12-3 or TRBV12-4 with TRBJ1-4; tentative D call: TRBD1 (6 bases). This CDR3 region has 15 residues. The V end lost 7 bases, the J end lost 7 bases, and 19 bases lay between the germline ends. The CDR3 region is CASTNPGHAGEKLFF. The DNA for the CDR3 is TGTGCCAGCACCAACCCGGGACACGCGGGTGAAAAACTGTTTTTT.

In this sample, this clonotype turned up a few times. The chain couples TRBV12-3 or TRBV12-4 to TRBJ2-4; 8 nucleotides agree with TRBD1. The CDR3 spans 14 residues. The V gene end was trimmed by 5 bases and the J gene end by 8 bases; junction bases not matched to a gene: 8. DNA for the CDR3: TGTGCCAGCAGTCTTCAGGGGGCCAGGGACATTCAGTACTTC. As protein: CASSLQGARDIQYF.